Each of the 7 T cell receptor beta chains below was sequenced from the same sample in a study of Graves' ophthalmopathy and Graves' hyperthyroidism. The TCR beta CDR3 regions underwent amplification from RNA transcripts. First-round RT-PCR used HTBI primers; second-round multiplex PCR followed. One entry per CDR3 protein results from TCRdb running MiXCR on the multiplex PCR reads. The sample lists around 400,000 distinct CDR3 sequences; roughly 20% were seen once. The sequencing input was peripheral blood. All receptors derive from a woman younger than 35 with stable Graves' hyperthyroidism.

This clonotype showed up many times. CDR3 sequence: CASSLGPAGINTEAFF. CDR3 DNA: TGTGCCAGCAGCTTAGGGCCCGCAGGCATCAACACTGAAGCTTTCTTT. The rearrangement joins TRBV11-1 to TRBJ1-1; unclear D gene. Germline CDR1 is SGHAT and CDR2 is FQDESV (reference sequence). The V and J ends lost 1 base and 2 bases respectively, with 14 bases between them. The CDR3 extends over 16 amino acids.

This clonotype came up many times. This chain links TRBV6-2 or TRBV6-3 with TRBJ1-5, with D hard to call. This CDR3 is 15 amino acids long. Trimming stripped 1 base from V and 3 bases from J, with 10 bases between. Germline-derived CDR1 and CDR2 are MNHEY and SVGEGT. Written as DNA, the CDR3 is TGTGCCAGCAGTTACTTTCCAGAACACAATCAGCCCCAGCATTTT. Its protein product is CASSYFPEHNQPQHF.

This clonotype was seen many times. V and J are TRBV2 and TRBJ2-7; 7 bases map to TRBD2. V gave up 3 bases and J gave up 5 bases; unmatched junction bases: 4. CDR1 is SNHLY, CDR2 FYNNEI, per germline. The CDR3 is 13 amino acids. The CDR3 nucleotides read TGTGCCAGCAGTGACGGGAGGTTGGACGAGCAGTACTTC. It translates to CASSDGRLDEQYF.

This clonotype was found a few times. The chain joins TRBV6-1 to TRBJ1-5; D not resolved. Trimming shortened V by 7 bases and J by 9 bases, and 13 bases separated the two germline ends. The CDR3 is 12 amino acids. CDR1 and CDR2 (germline): MNHNS, SASEGT. The CDR3 here is CASTEEGSPQHF. CDR3 bases: TGTGCCAGCACCGAGGAGGGCTCGCCCCAGCATTTT.

This clonotype was recorded only once. The chain links TRBV12-3 or TRBV12-4 to TRBJ2-2, with a possible D match to TRBD1 (6 bases). Trimming took 6 bases from V and 5 from J, leaving 16 bases between them. This CDR3 is 15 amino acids long. CDR3: CASSTGIIWTGELFF. In DNA, the CDR3 is TGTGCCAGCAGCACAGGGATAATTTGGACCGGGGAGCTGTTTTTT.

This clonotype appeared many times. This chain links TRBV5-1 with TRBJ2-2, with 7 bases that match TRBD1. Germline V gene lookup returns CDR1 SGHRS and CDR2 YFSETQ. The CDR3 is 17 amino acids. V lost 4 bases, J lost 0 bases, and 9 bases stayed unmatched. The CDR3 here is CASSAPSGTANTGELFF. For the CDR3, the DNA is TGCGCCAGCAGCGCCCCCAGTGGGACAGCGAACACCGGGGAGCTGTTTTTT. Full variable domain (outside the CDR3, taken from reference TRBV5-1 and TRBJ2-2): KAGVTQTPRYLIKTRGQQVTLSCSPISGHRSVSWYQQTPGQGLQFLFEYFSETQRNKGNFPGRFSGRQFSNSRSEMNVSTLELGDSALYLCASSAPSGTANTGELFFGEGSRLTVL.

In its sample, this clonotype was seen a few times. The rearrangement links TRBV9 to TRBJ2-2; 13 bases match TRBD2. Germline V lookup: CDR1 SGDLS, CDR2 YYNGEE. The CDR3 has 19 residues. V was pared by 0 bases and J by 2 bases, with 7 bases of the junction left unmatched. The CDR3 nucleotides read TGTGCCAGCAGCGTAGAGGGACTAGCGGGAATATACAACACCGGGGAGCTGTTTTTT. It yields the protein CASSVEGLAGIYNTGELFF.